These 15 T cell receptor beta chains were sequenced from one sample in a study of T cell responses to AZD1222 COVID-19 vaccine. Clones were sequenced by immunoSEQ multiplex PCR, and TCRdb holds only the in-frame ones, with some missing. The sample yields 75,000 to 90,000 clones, about 82% seen once. Sequenced here: peripheral blood, sampled on day 0 of AZD1222 vaccination. Source of these receptors: an adult in good health.

The V gene is TRBV28, the J gene TRBJ1-1; 9 bases match TRBD1. V lost 7 bases and J lost 6; bases outside the gene matches: 15. Per the germline V gene, CDR1 is MDHEN and CDR2 is SYDVKM. This CDR3 contains 16 residues. The CDR3 loop is CASTEGDRGNRAEAFF. The CDR3 region has the DNA TGTGCCAGCACTGAAGGTGACAGGGGGAATAGGGCTGAAGCTTTCTTT. Complete variable domain (other parts from reference TRBV28 and TRBJ1-1): DVKVTQSSRYLVKRTGEKVFLECVQDMDHENMFWYRQDPGLGLRLIYFSYDVKMKEKGDIPEGYSVSREKKERFSLILESASTNQTSMYLCASTEGDRGNRAEAFFGQGTRLTVV.

The chain couples TRBV10-3 to TRBJ1-2; a possible D gene is TRBD1 (6 bases). CDR1 is ENHRY and CDR2 is SYGVKD in the germline V gene. CDR3 length: 14 amino acids. With 10 bases removed from V and 4 bases from J, the gap between germline ends came to 19 bases. The CDR3 DNA reads as TGTGCCAGCAAGGTGGGGGCAGGGGCCTATGGCTACACCTTC. It specifies CASKVGAGAYGYTF.

The J gene is TRBJ2-1, the V gene TRBV6-5; TRBD2 matches at 9 bases. This CDR3 spans 14 amino acids. Germline V CDR1 and CDR2: MNHEY, SVGAGI. With 6 bases clipped from V and 12 bases from J, the junction kept 12 bases outside the gene matches. CDR3 nucleotides: TGTGCCAGCAGCGGACTAGCGAGCCTTGTTAGGCAGTTCTTC. Translating gives CASSGLASLVRQFF.

V is TRBV6-5 and J is TRBJ1-6, with 8 bases identical to TRBD1. Trimming cost V 2 bases and J 11 bases; bases outside gene matches: 8. In germline, CDR1 is MNHEY, CDR2 SVGAGI. The length of the CDR3 is 15 residues. CDR3 bases: TGTGCCAGCAGTTACGGGACAGGTCCCGCCCCACCCCTCCACTTT. Its translation: CASSYGTGPAPPLHF.

This rearrangement joins TRBV7-3 to TRBJ2-5, with 7 bases aligning to TRBD2. V dropped 5 bases and J dropped 5; count of bases not matched to a gene: 11. The CDR3 consists of 15 residues. Germline V lookup: CDR1 SGHTA, CDR2 FQGTGA. The CDR3 DNA reads as TGTGCCAGCAGCCCTCAGACTAGCCCGGGGGAGACCCAGTACTTC. It codes for CASSPQTSPGETQYF. Variable domain in full (rest from reference TRBV7-3 and TRBJ2-5): GAGVSQTPSNKVTEKGKYVELRCDPISGHTALYWYRQSLGQGPEFLIYFQGTGAADDSGLPNDRFFAVRPEGSVSTLKIQRTERGDSAVYLCASSPQTSPGETQYFGPGTRLLVL.

V and J are TRBV11-2 and TRBJ2-7; possibly TRBD2 for D (5 bases). The CDR3 has 11 amino acids. Germline V gene data show CDR1 as SGHAT and CDR2 as FQNNGV. The ends were cut back, 4 bases at V and 5 bases at J, with 6 bases in the middle. CDR3 in DNA: TGTGCCAGCAGCTCGACTAACGAGCAGTACTTC. Its protein product is CASSSTNEQYF.

The V and J genes are TRBV3-1 (or the pseudogene TRBV3-2) and TRBJ2-7; tentative D call: TRBD1 (5 bases). CDR3 length: 14 amino acids. Trimming removed 5 bases from V and 1 base from J, with 12 bases in between. In germline, CDR1 is LGHDT, CDR2 YNNKEL (reference sequence). The CDR3 spells CASSYPGCSYEQYF. DNA of the CDR3: TGTGCCAGCAGCTACCCAGGGTGTTCCTACGAGCAGTACTTC.

The J gene is TRBJ2-1, the V gene TRBV18; 8 positions agree with TRBD1. The CDR3 has 15 amino acids. The trim removed 3 bases at V and 0 bases at J, leaving 1 base unmatched. Germline CDR1 and CDR2: KGHSH and LQKENI. This CDR3 reads CASSPGTGSYNEQFF. The CDR3 coding sequence is TGTGCCAGCTCACCCGGGACAGGCTCCTACAATGAGCAGTTCTTC.

The gene calls are TRBV7-2 and TRBJ2-7; no definite D call. The CDR3 is made up of 15 amino acids. Trimming removed 1 base from V and 6 bases from J, with 16 bases in between. From germline, CDR1 is SGHTA and CDR2 FQGNSA. This CDR3 is CASSLERRSSGEQYF. As DNA, the CDR3 is TGTGCCAGCAGCTTAGAGCGTAGGTCCTCCGGCGAGCAGTACTTC.

The chain carries TRBV28 and TRBJ1-5, with D possibly being TRBD1 (6 bases). The CDR3 contains 16 residues. Trimming left V 6 bases short and J 6 bases short, with 21 bases between. Germline CDR1 reads MDHEN; CDR2 reads SYDVKM. Here the CDR3 DNA reads TGTGCCAGCAGCGACGGACAGCTCGTGTCCGGTCAGCCCCAGCATTTT. This codes for CASSDGQLVSGQPQHF. Looking up the rest from reference TRBV28 and TRBJ1-5 gives the full variable domain: DVKVTQSSRYLVKRTGEKVFLECVQDMDHENMFWYRQDPGLGLRLIYFSYDVKMKEKGDIPEGYSVSREKKERFSLILESASTNQTSMYLCASSDGQLVSGQPQHFGDGTRLSIL.

The sample holds a few counts of this clone. V usage is TRBV5-4 and J usage is TRBJ2-3, with D perhaps matching TRBD1 (5 bases). Trimming pared 2 bases from V and 2 bases from J, leaving 9 bases between. The CDR3 extends over 14 amino acids. Germline CDR1 is SGHNT and CDR2 is YYREEE (reference sequence). CDR3 residues: CASSFKTDTDTQYF. The CDR3 bases are TGTGCCAGCAGCTTTAAGACAGACACAGATACGCAGTATTTT.

J is TRBJ1-5 and V is TRBV5-6, with D hard to call. The V gene lost 0 bases and the J gene lost 9 bases, with 13 bases spanning the gap. The CDR3 covers 14 residues. Germline CDR1 SGHDT, CDR2 YYEEEE. CDR3 sequence reads: CASSLAGDRGPQHF. In DNA form, the CDR3 reads TGTGCCAGCAGCTTGGCCGGGGATCGGGGGCCCCAGCATTTT. The variable domain in full, completed from reference TRBV5-6 and TRBJ1-5, reads DAGVTQSPTHLIKTRGQQVTLRCSPKSGHDTVSWYQQALGQGPQFIFQYYEEEERQRGNFPDRFSGHQFPNYSSELNVNALLLGDSALYLCASSLAGDRGPQHFGDGTRLSIL.

The chain carries TRBV6-1 and TRBJ1-2; perhaps TRBD1 as D (5 bases). V was trimmed by 8 bases and J by 5 bases, leaving 18 bases between them. Germline assignment: CDR1 MNHNS and CDR2 SASEGT. This CDR3 has 14 amino acids. The chain's CDR3 is CASEDSGTDYGYTF. For the CDR3, the DNA is TGTGCCAGCGAAGATTCCGGGACCGATTATGGCTACACCTTC.

This chain uses TRBV6-2 or TRBV6-3 with TRBJ1-5; maybe TRBD1 (5 bases). This CDR3 is built from 14 residues. V lost 5 bases to trimming and J lost 9 bases, with 17 bases between them. Germline V lookup: CDR1 MNHEY, CDR2 SVGEGT. The CDR3 loop reads CASSGAGRLGPQHF. The CDR3 DNA reads as TGTGCCAGCAGTGGGGCGGGCCGTTTGGGGCCCCAGCATTTT.

The V gene is TRBV18, the J gene TRBJ2-7; 11 positions match TRBD1. Trimming took 2 bases from V and 6 from J; bases not matched to a gene: 3. CDR3 length equals 14 residues. Germline CDR1 KGHSH, CDR2 LQKENI. CDR3 bases: TGTGCCAGCTCACCAGGGACAGGGGGGTTCGAGCAGTACTTC. Amino acids: CASSPGTGGFEQYF.